This T cell receptor beta chain was sequenced during a study of Ad26.COV2.S vaccination and SARS-CoV-2 variants. General study findings and limits: Among vaccine recipients, spike-specific TCR breadth exceeded that of placebo recipients. Researchers cautioned that TCR breadth and depth analyses may have underestimated total T cell responses.

This table comes from immunoSEQ multiplex PCR, and its TCRdb copy is limited to in-frame clones, with some not included. The sample consists of fewer than 55,000 clones, around 83% of them appearing once. For this clone: What it binds is unknown.

V lost 5 bases and J lost 10, with 14 bases in between. The length of the CDR3 is 12 residues. In germline, CDR1 is MDHEN, CDR2 SYDVKM. This chain joins TRBV28 and TRBJ1-2; no definite D call. This clonotype was sampled from a human donor who had recovered from COVID-19. This material consisted of peripheral blood, taken after recovery from COVID-19. The CDR3 region has the DNA TGTGCCAGCAGTCCCCCTTCCCTCCCCTACACCTTC. Protein: CASSPPSLPYTF.